Shown below are 24 T cell receptor beta chains from a single sample sequenced in a study of T cells in Graves' hyperthyroidism and ophthalmopathy. TCR beta CDR3 regions were amplified from RNA transcripts. With the HTBI primer set, the TCR CDR3 went through a first round of RT-PCR. TCRdb re-called the multiplex PCR reads through MiXCR, storing one row per CDR3 protein. The repertoire holds about 300,000 distinct CDR3 sequences, with around a fifth as singletons. Sample: blood. The receptors here all came from a man in his fifties with Graves' ophthalmopathy.

CDR3 in amino acids: CASSPGLSGYETQYF. DNA of the CDR3: TGTGCCAGCAGCCCGGGACTTTCTGGGTACGAGACCCAGTACTTC. This chain connects TRBV11-2 to TRBJ2-5; D may be TRBD2 (6 bases). Germline CDR1 is SGHAT and CDR2 is FQNNGV. Trimming pared 5 bases from V and 5 bases from J, leaving 18 bases between. The CDR3 has 15 residues.

This clonotype was recorded at least ten times. This chain's CDR3 is CASTPPQRTFQETQYF. In nucleotides, the CDR3 is TGCGCCAGCACCCCGCCCCAAAGGACATTTCAAGAGACCCAGTACTTC. The gene calls are TRBV5-1 and TRBJ2-5, with D perhaps TRBD1 (5 bases). Trimming cost V 6 bases and J 2 bases, with 20 bases left between them. Germline-derived CDR1 and CDR2 are SGHRS and YFSETQ. CDR3 length: 16 amino acids.

This clonotype was counted ten times or more. This chain joins TRBV5-1 and TRBJ2-1; D might be TRBD1 (5 bases). Germline V gives CDR1 SGHRS, CDR2 YFSETQ. V was clipped by 5 bases and J by 6 bases, with 6 bases between them. The CDR3 is 11 residues long. CDR3: CASSRGNEQFF. In nucleotides, the CDR3 is TGCGCCAGCAGTAGGGGCAATGAGCAGTTCTTC.

This clonotype was detected only a few times. The rearrangement links TRBV7-6 to TRBJ2-7; TRBD1 matches 7 bases. Looked up from germline, CDR1 is SGHVS and CDR2 is FNYEAQ. CDR3 length equals 13 residues. Unmatched junction bases numbered 8, after V lost 5 bases and J lost 7 bases. CDR3 amino acids: CASSRNRGPEQYF. CDR3 sequence (DNA): TGTGCCAGCAGCCGGAACAGGGGCCCGGAGCAGTACTTC.

The chain employs TRBV5-1 and TRBJ2-1, with no clear D. This CDR3 contains 14 residues. Germline lookup yields CDR1 SGHRS and CDR2 YFSETQ. V was cut by 0 bases and J by 10 bases, with 14 bases left in between. The CDR3 loop is CASSLGRTSREQFF. Here the CDR3 DNA reads TGCGCCAGCAGCTTGGGTCGGACGTCTAGAGAGCAGTTCTTC.

This clonotype was counted a few times. This sequence joins TRBV5-1 and TRBJ2-3, with 7 positions matching TRBD2. CDR1 and CDR2 from the germline V gene are SGHRS and YFSETQ. This CDR3 has 23 amino acids. Trimming removed 0 bases from V and 1 base from J; junction bases left unmatched: 26. The CDR3 region is CASSLGFWTGSGGPGPRTDTQYF. CDR3 nucleotides: TGCGCCAGCAGCTTGGGATTCTGGACGGGGTCGGGGGGTCCGGGGCCCCGCACAGATACGCAGTATTTT.

This clonotype showed up many times. The CDR3 region has the DNA TGTGCCAGCACGACGACTATTTCAGATACGCAGTATTTT. Residues: CASTTTISDTQYF. The rearrangement joins TRBV19 to TRBJ2-3; TRBD2 might be the D (5 bases). The CDR3 is 13 residues long. Germline values: CDR1 LNHDA, CDR2 SQIVND (reference sequence). V lost 9 bases, J lost 4 bases, and 14 bases lay in between.

At least ten counts were recorded for this clonotype. The gene calls are TRBV2 and TRBJ2-7; 9 bases align to TRBD2. Germline lookup yields CDR1 SNHLY and CDR2 FYNNEI. The ends lost 7 bases at V and 7 bases at J; junction bases unmatched: 2. The CDR3 covers 11 residues. CDR3 residues: CASTAGGEQYF. The CDR3 coding sequence is TGTGCCAGCACTGCGGGGGGGGAGCAGTACTTC. The full variable domain, rest sourced from reference TRBV2 and TRBJ2-7, is EPEVTQTPSHQVTQMGQEVILRCVPISNHLYFYWYRQILGQKVEFLVSFYNNEISEKSEIFDDQFSVERPDGSNFTLKIRSTKLEDSAMYFCASTAGGEQYFGPGTRLTVT.

In this sample, this clonotype turned up many times. V gene TRBV6-1 combines with J gene TRBJ1-2; the D is unclear. The V end was cut by 7 bases, the J end by 9 bases, with 15 bases between. Germline loops: CDR1 MNHNS, CDR2 SASEGT. CDR3 length equals 12 residues. The CDR3 DNA reads TGTGCCAGCAAAACTGGCGACGGAAGCTACACCTTC. Residues: CASKTGDGSYTF.

This clonotype has more than one count but fewer than ten. The V gene is TRBV6-1, the J gene TRBJ1-1; 11 bases are shared with TRBD1. CDR3 length: 15 amino acids. With 6 bases clipped from V and 4 bases from J, the junction kept 7 bases outside the gene matches. Per germline, CDR1 MNHNS and CDR2 SASEGT. The CDR3 loop reads CASRASGTGGTEAFF. CDR3 nucleotides: TGTGCCAGCAGAGCCTCCGGGACAGGGGGCACTGAAGCTTTCTTT.

In this sample, this clonotype turned up many times. The chain has TRBV2 and TRBJ2-5; tentative D call: TRBD1 (6 bases). V lost 6 bases to trimming and J lost 0 bases, with 8 bases between them. The CDR3 is made up of 13 amino acids. Germline CDR1 is SNHLY and CDR2 is FYNNEI. The CDR3 DNA is TGTGCCAGCAGAGGGACATACCAAGAGACCCAGTACTTC. Translating gives CASRGTYQETQYF.

V and J are TRBV15 and TRBJ2-7, with a possible D match to TRBD1 (5 bases). There are 15 residues in the CDR3. CDR1 LNHNV and CDR2 YYDKDF come from the germline V gene (reference sequence). V lost 6 bases and J 2 bases, leaving 17 bases between the germline ends. CDR3 protein: CATSQVREGPYEQYF. As DNA, the CDR3 is TGTGCCACCAGTCAAGTCAGGGAAGGACCCTACGAGCAGTACTTC.

This clonotype appeared once. A much larger clone lies one base from this, so it may be a read error. The genes are TRBV18 and TRBJ2-5; D not resolved. Trimming cost V 0 bases and J 5 bases, with 16 bases left between them. Germline loops: CDR1 KGHSH, CDR2 LQKENI. This CDR3 has 16 residues. The CDR3 sequence: CASSPPDLGFRETQYF. The DNA for the CDR3 is TGTGCCAGCTCACCACCTGACCTCGGGTTCCGCGAGACCCAGTACTTC. The variable domain in full, with the rest retrieved from reference TRBV18 and TRBJ2-5, is NAGVMQNPRHLVRRRGQEARLRCSPMKGHSHVYWYRQLPEEGLKFMVYLQKENIIDESGMPKERFSAEFPKEGPSILRIQQVVRGDSAAYFCASSPPDLGFRETQYFGPGTRLLVL.

The chain couples TRBV19 to TRBJ2-2; the D call may be TRBD1 or TRBD2 (5 bases each). The V end lost 6 bases, the J end lost 5 bases, and 16 bases lay between the germline ends. The CDR3 is 15 residues long. Germline assignment: CDR1 LNHDA and CDR2 SQIVND (reference sequence). The CDR3 sequence: CASRGTGTATGELFF. For the CDR3, the DNA is TGTGCCAGTAGGGGCACCGGGACGGCTACCGGGGAGCTGTTTTTT.

The chain couples TRBV5-1 to TRBJ2-7; 7 bases match TRBD2. Germline assignment: CDR1 SGHRS and CDR2 YFSETQ. V trimming: 2 bases; J trimming: 0 bases; junction bases outside the gene matches: 5. The CDR3 is made up of 15 amino acids. CDR3 DNA sequence: TGCGCCAGCAGCTTAAGCGGGATGCCCTCCTACGAGCAGTACTTC. This sequence encodes CASSLSGMPSYEQYF.

Ten or more counts support this clonotype. At one of its ends the junction is not consistent with the germline gene, which may arise from a read error. The chain links TRBV7-9 to TRBJ2-2; D not resolved. The germline CDR1 and CDR2 sequences are SEHNR and FQNEAQ (reference sequence). This CDR3 is built from 16 residues. For the CDR3, the DNA is TGTGCCAGCAGCGCGGAATCGGGTGCGAAAACCGGGGAGCTGTTTTTT. It yields the protein CASSAESGAKTGELFF.

This clonotype was observed at least ten times. This sequence joins TRBV7-3 and TRBJ2-7; 8 bases match TRBD2. With V trimmed by 8 bases and J by 3 bases, 18 bases remained unmatched. The CDR3 totals 17 residues. CDR1 is SGHTA, CDR2 FQGTGA, per germline. The CDR3 loop reads CASPSGLAGAQSYEQYF. The DNA for the CDR3 is TGTGCCAGCCCCTCCGGGCTAGCGGGCGCCCAAAGCTACGAGCAGTACTTC.

This clonotype was recorded many times. The chain recombines TRBV3-1 with TRBJ2-3; 7 bases agree with TRBD1. This CDR3 is 16 amino acids long. Germline V lookup: CDR1 LGHDT, CDR2 YNNKEL (reference sequence). J was trimmed by 3 bases and V by 1 base; bases with no gene match: 7. DNA of the CDR3: TGTGCCAGCAGCCAAGGATCTAGACAGGGTACAGATACGCAGTATTTT. Its translation is CASSQGSRQGTDTQYF.

This clonotype has ten or more counts. The V gene is TRBV29-1, the J gene TRBJ2-7; no clear D. The length of the CDR3 is 11 residues. The V end lost 4 bases, the J end lost 5 bases, and 9 bases lay between the germline ends. CDR1 is SQVTM, CDR2 ANQGSEA, per germline. The CDR3 sequence is CSVVVGNEQYF. The DNA for the CDR3 is TGCAGCGTTGTTGTGGGAAACGAGCAGTACTTC.

This chain joins TRBV12-3 or TRBV12-4 and TRBJ2-3, with 10 positions matching TRBD2. CDR3 length: 15 residues. The ends lost 4 bases at V and 5 bases at J; junction bases unmatched: 6. The CDR3 coding sequence is TGTGCCAGCAGTTCCGCTAGCGGGAGAGGAGATACGCAGTATTTT. It encodes CASSSASGRGDTQYF.

The chain combines TRBV27 with TRBJ2-5, with D perhaps matching TRBD2 (5 bases). Trimming removed 6 bases from V and 4 bases from J, with 21 bases in between. Germline V CDR1 and CDR2: MNHEY, SMNVEV (reference sequence). CDR3 length: 16 amino acids. The CDR3 DNA follows: TGTGCCAGCAGCGAGACCCCCCTAGCAGTGGGAGAGACCCAGTACTTC. The encoded protein is CASSETPLAVGETQYF.

The chain couples TRBV19 to TRBJ1-5; D not certain. V was clipped by 3 bases and J by 0 bases, with 9 bases between them. This CDR3 comprises 15 residues. Germline CDR1 reads LNHDA; CDR2 reads SQIVND (reference sequence). CDR3 sequence reads: CASSIVSYSNQPQHF. In DNA form, the CDR3 reads TGTGCCAGTAGTATTGTCAGTTATAGCAATCAGCCCCAGCATTTT.

This clonotype occurred a few times. V gene TRBV11-3 combines with J gene TRBJ1-2; D perhaps matches TRBD1 (6 bases). This CDR3 comprises 21 residues. Trimming stripped 8 bases from V and 0 bases from J, with 34 bases between. Germline loops: CDR1 SGHNT, CDR2 YENEEA. CDR3 region: CASPRIKLWGEQGGTNYGYTF. The DNA for the CDR3 is TGTGCCAGCCCTCGTATAAAATTGTGGGGCGAACAGGGCGGAACTAACTATGGCTACACCTTC.

This clonotype was seen a few times. The rearrangement links TRBV10-3 to TRBJ1-4; a weak D match, TRBD1 (5 bases). Trimming cost V 6 bases and J 8 bases, with 16 bases left between them. The CDR3 totals 14 residues. Looked up from germline, CDR1 is ENHRY and CDR2 is SYGVKD. CDR3 protein: CAIRGTGESEKLFF. The CDR3 DNA follows: TGTGCCATCAGGGGGACGGGAGAGTCGGAAAAACTGTTTTTT.